The T cell receptor beta chain described here comes from a study of cytomegalovirus exposure and HLA in healthy donors. The sample holds a few counts of this clone. The germline CDR1 and CDR2 sequences are PRHDT and FYEKMQ (reference sequence). J lost 2 bases, V lost 5 bases, and 9 bases had no gene match. The CDR3 covers 16 residues. Use of 60 Vbeta and 13 Jbeta primers characterized the PCR. The repertoire was sequenced with immunoSEQ multiplex PCR; TCRdb's copy has only in-frame clones and lacks some. The sample records 100,000 to 150,000 clones, roughly four fifths being singletons. This receptor was obtained from a woman between 35 and 50 years old in good health and CMV-seropositive. The chain carries TRBV13 and TRBJ2-5, with 9 positions matching TRBD2. The sequenced sample was PBMCs. CDR3 bases: TGTGCCAGCAGCCTTTCAGGACTAGCGAGTCAAGAGACCCAGTACTTC. It codes for CASSLSGLASQETQYF.